The 12 T cell receptor beta chains listed next were all sequenced from one sample in a study of STAT3 mutations in large granular lymphocyte leukemia. Points from the study as a whole: At least one immunodominant TCR beta clonotype appeared in every T-cell large granular lymphocyte leukemia patient.

These TCRs are of unknown antigen specificity. TCRdb's table, derived via immunoSEQ multiplex PCR, lists solely in-frame clones and lacks some. The sample includes around 1,900 clones, roughly 60% seen only once; the top ten take under 75%. Sample: peripheral blood mononuclear cells. Source of these receptors: a man over 45 with T-cell large granular lymphocyte leukemia. Some clones in this sample may be carry-over from other donors' samples.

This rearrangement joins TRBV6-5 to TRBJ1-1; unclear D gene. The CDR3 covers 15 residues. CDR1 is MNHEY and CDR2 is SVGAGI in the germline V gene. V lost 5 bases and J 1 base, leaving 14 bases between the germline ends. CDR3 protein: CASSLPGPRNTEAFF. The CDR3 DNA reads TGTGCCAGCAGTCTCCCGGGCCCTAGGAACACTGAAGCTTTCTTT.

V is TRBV23-1 and J is TRBJ2-7; no definite D call. TRBV23-1 is annotated as an ORF whose role is uncertain. The V and J ends lost 6 bases and 2 bases respectively, with 17 bases between them. CDR3 length equals 15 residues. CDR3 loop: CASSPTALHTYEQYF. The CDR3 region has the DNA TGCGCCAGCAGCCCTACAGCTCTCCATACCTACGAGCAGTACTTC.

The rearrangement joins TRBV27 to TRBJ1-1; 9 positions match TRBD1. The ends lost 5 bases at V and 5 bases at J; junction bases unmatched: 6. Germline CDR1 reads MNHEY; CDR2 reads SMNVEV (reference sequence). This CDR3 comprises 14 residues. In DNA form, the CDR3 reads TGTGCCAGCAGTCAAGGGACAGGGAGTACTGAAGCTTTCTTT. Its protein product is CASSQGTGSTEAFF.

V is TRBV7-9 and J is TRBJ2-4; 7 nucleotides line up with TRBD1. Germline loops: CDR1 SEHNR, CDR2 FQNEAQ (reference sequence). The J segment lost 3 bases and the V segment lost 10 bases, leaving 12 bases of the junction unmatched. The CDR3 extends over 15 amino acids. In DNA, the CDR3 is TGTGCCACCGCCGGTGGGGGACAGCTCAAAAACATTCAGTACTTC. Amino acids: CATAGGGQLKNIQYF. Looking up the rest from reference TRBV7-9 and TRBJ2-4 gives the full variable domain: DTGVSQNPRHKITKRGQNVTFRCDPISEHNRLYWYRQTLGQGPEFLTYFQNEAQLEKSRLLSDRFSAERPKGSFSTLEIQRTEQGDSAMYLCATAGGGQLKNIQYFGAGTRLSVL.

This chain connects TRBV6-5 to TRBJ1-5, with 7 bases lining up with TRBD1. Germline loops: CDR1 MNHEY, CDR2 SVGAGI. J gave up 6 bases and V 2 bases, and 7 bases lay outside the gene matches. CDR3 length equals 15 residues. CDR3 amino acids: CASSYGRGFFQPQHF. The CDR3 DNA is TGTGCCAGCAGTTACGGCAGGGGGTTTTTTCAGCCCCAGCATTTT.

This sequence joins TRBV6-5 and TRBJ2-5, with a weak D call TRBD1 (6 bases). Germline V gene data show CDR1 as MNHEY and CDR2 as SVGAGI. This CDR3 contains 13 residues. Trimming pared 6 bases from V and 5 bases from J, leaving 13 bases between. In DNA, the CDR3 is TGTGCCAGCAGACAACAGGGTTGGGAGACCCAGTACTTC. Protein: CASRQQGWETQYF.

By share, this clone ranks as large. This chain uses TRBV4-3 with TRBJ1-1, with a possible D match to TRBD1 (6 bases). Per the germline V gene, CDR1 is LGHNA and CDR2 is YSLEER. V was shortened by 2 bases and J by 3 bases, with 7 bases between the two germline ends. This CDR3 region has 13 residues. The CDR3 bases are TGCGCCAGCAGCCAACAGGGGTACACTGAAGCTTTCTTT. Translating gives CASSQQGYTEAFF.

This clone came up a few times. This sequence joins TRBV18 and TRBJ1-2; possibly TRBD1 for D (6 bases). CDR1 is KGHSH and CDR2 is LQKENI in the germline V gene. V was trimmed by 2 bases and J by 4 bases, leaving 8 bases between them. The CDR3 extends over 13 amino acids. The CDR3 loop is CASSPIRGYGYTF. As DNA, the CDR3 is TGTGCCAGCTCACCAATCAGGGGCTATGGCTACACCTTC.

J is TRBJ2-7 and V is TRBV7-8, with 8 bases matching TRBD2. The CDR3 is made up of 14 amino acids. The germline V gene has CDR1 SGHVS and CDR2 FQNEAQ. J gave up 2 bases and V 4 bases, and 4 bases lay outside the gene matches. CDR3 DNA: TGTGCCAGCAGCTACTTAGCGGGACCCTACGAGCAGTACTTC. Translation gives CASSYLAGPYEQYF.

The table lists this clone with a few counts. This chain connects TRBV5-1 to TRBJ2-1; a weak D match, TRBD2 (6 bases). Germline V gene data show CDR1 as SGHRS and CDR2 as YFSETQ. This CDR3 is built from 16 residues. V was trimmed by 3 bases and J by 1 base, leaving 14 bases between them. The CDR3 protein is CASSWEGTGSYNEQFF. For the CDR3, the DNA is TGCGCCAGCAGCTGGGAAGGGACTGGGTCCTACAATGAGCAGTTCTTC.

The genes are TRBV10-3 and TRBJ2-7, with 8 bases identical to TRBD2. V lost 2 bases, J lost 7 bases, and 4 bases stayed unmatched. The germline V gene encodes CDR1 ENHRY and CDR2 SYGVKD. This CDR3 has 13 amino acids. The chain's CDR3 is CAISEREGREQYF. The CDR3 DNA reads TGTGCCATCAGTGAGCGGGAGGGCAGGGAGCAGTACTTC.

This clone is judged large. The gene calls are TRBV4-1 and TRBJ2-1, with D perhaps matching TRBD2 (5 bases). The CDR3 has 13 amino acids. Germline assignment: CDR1 MGHRA and CDR2 YSYEKL. The V end lost 6 bases, the J end lost 10 bases, and 16 bases lay between the germline ends. The CDR3 region is CASRPEGSREQFF. The CDR3 region has the DNA TGCGCCAGCAGGCCCGAGGGTTCTAGGGAGCAGTTCTTC.